These 9 T cell receptor beta chains share one sample of origin, sequenced in a study of T cells in Graves' hyperthyroidism and ophthalmopathy. Amplification targeted TCR beta CDR3 regions from RNA transcripts. RT-PCR in the first round (using the HTBI primer set) targeted the TCR CDR3. In TCRdb, the multiplex PCR reads were re-called with MiXCR into one record per CDR3 protein. The sample records a few hundred thousand distinct CDR3 sequences, 15% to 19% being singletons. Sequenced input: blood. These receptors were obtained from a woman under 30 with Graves' hyperthyroidism that later progressed to Graves' ophthalmopathy.

The chain recombines TRBV6-1 with TRBJ2-1; D call uncertain. Trimming left V 5 bases short and J 9 bases short, with 14 bases between. The length of the CDR3 is 13 residues. Looked up from germline, CDR1 is MNHNS and CDR2 is SASEGT. The CDR3 nucleotides read TGTGCCAGCAGTCTGCAGGAAGGGTTTGAGCAGTTCTTC. This translates into CASSLQEGFEQFF.

There are a few counts of this clonotype. The chain employs TRBV20-1 and TRBJ2-1; no reliable D call. Germline loops: CDR1 DFQATT, CDR2 SNEGSKA (reference sequence). Trimming pared 7 bases from V and 0 bases from J, leaving 13 bases between. This CDR3 has 14 residues. CDR3 in amino acids: CSVPLAHSYNEQFF. The CDR3 DNA reads as TGCAGTGTCCCTTTGGCGCACTCCTACAATGAGCAGTTCTTC.

Many counts were recorded for this clonotype. The gene calls are TRBV7-9 and TRBJ1-5; D not resolved. Germline V gene lookup returns CDR1 SEHNR and CDR2 FQNEAQ (reference sequence). Trimming stripped 3 bases from V and 0 bases from J, with 12 bases between. This CDR3 has 16 amino acids. The CDR3 sequence: CASSFGPSPSNQPQHF. Here the CDR3 DNA reads TGTGCCAGCAGCTTCGGACCGTCGCCTAGCAATCAGCCCCAGCATTTT.

This clonotype was found many times. This chain uses TRBV27 with TRBJ1-4, with D unclear. V was pared by 9 bases and J by 6 bases, with 14 bases between. Germline lookup yields CDR1 MNHEY and CDR2 SMNVEV (reference sequence). The CDR3 loop spans 13 amino acids. The chain's CDR3 is CASHSSRDEKLFF. The CDR3, as DNA: TGTGCCAGTCACAGTTCGCGAGATGAAAAACTGTTTTTT.

This clonotype was picked up many times. The chain couples TRBV30 to TRBJ2-7; D gene ambiguous. V lost 0 bases to trimming and J lost 2 bases, with 17 bases between them. The CDR3 has 16 amino acids. The germline gives CDR1 GTSNPN, CDR2 SVGIG (reference sequence). In DNA form, the CDR3 reads TGTGCCTGGAGTGTACCGAAGGCCTCTCGTCCCTACGAGCAGTACTTC. Translation: CAWSVPKASRPYEQYF.

This clonotype was recorded many times. V is TRBV28 and J is TRBJ1-6; perhaps TRBD1 as D (6 bases). V gave up 3 bases and J gave up 7 bases, with 10 bases separating them. CDR1 and CDR2 from the germline V gene are MDHEN and SYDVKM. The length of the CDR3 is 14 residues. CDR3 coding DNA: TGTGCCAGCAGTTTTCAGGGGAACAATTCACCCCTCCACTTT. Protein sequence: CASSFQGNNSPLHF.

This clonotype was picked up many times. The gene calls are TRBV13 and TRBJ2-5, with D possibly TRBD2 on 5 matching bases. CDR3 size: 12 residues. Per the germline V gene, CDR1 is PRHDT and CDR2 is FYEKMQ (reference sequence). Trimming took off 2 bases at V and 7 bases at J, with 8 bases between the two ends. CDR3 region: CASSLLAGTQYF. The CDR3 DNA is TGTGCCAGCAGCTTACTAGCAGGGACCCAGTACTTC.

Many counts were recorded for this clonotype. The rearrangement links TRBV28 to TRBJ2-7, with D perhaps given as TRBD1 or TRBD2 (5 bases each). This CDR3 is built from 15 residues. Trimming shortened V by 5 bases and J by 0 bases, and 14 bases separated the two germline ends. Germline-derived CDR1 and CDR2 are MDHEN and SYDVKM. CDR3: CASSPTGRSSYEQYF. CDR3 in DNA: TGTGCCAGCAGTCCCACGGGACGGTCCTCCTACGAGCAGTACTTC.

In its sample, this clonotype was seen many times. V and J are TRBV30 and TRBJ1-1; weak D call: TRBD1 (6 bases). The CDR3 runs 13 residues. Germline values: CDR1 GTSNPN, CDR2 SVGIG (reference sequence). Deletions cut 0 bases from V and 4 bases from J, with 9 bases between. The CDR3 coding sequence is TGTGCCTGGAGTGTATCAGGGGCCACTGAAGCTTTCTTT. This encodes CAWSVSGATEAFF.